The 6 T cell receptor beta chains below all came from one sample that was sequenced in a study of blood T cell repertoires in COVID-19. Sequencing used immunoSEQ multiplex PCR; TCRdb keeps in-frame clones, though not all of them. The data show some 190,000 clones, approximately 83% seen once. The material sequenced was peripheral blood. These receptors all come from a human donor with active or convalescent COVID-19. The donor label of this sample is uncertain.

This rearrangement joins TRBV3-1 (or the pseudogene TRBV3-2) to TRBJ2-5; 10 nucleotides align to TRBD2. With 3 bases clipped from V and 2 bases from J, the junction kept 12 bases outside the gene matches. Germline V gene sequence: CDR1 LGHDT, CDR2 YNNKEL (reference sequence). CDR3 length: 18 residues. The DNA of the CDR3 is TGTGCCAGCAGCCACCCCAGGGAACTAGCGGGATTTCAAGAGACCCAGTACTTC. Translating gives CASSHPRELAGFQETQYF.

This clone has a count of ten or more. V and J are TRBV7-9 and TRBJ2-1; a weak D match, TRBD1 (6 bases). Trimming stripped 7 bases from V and 2 bases from J, with 12 bases between. Germline loops: CDR1 SEHNR, CDR2 FQNEAQ (reference sequence). This CDR3 is 14 amino acids long. The CDR3 DNA reads as TGTGCCAGCACCCGTGAGGGGGCCTACAATGAGCAGTTCTTC. Amino acids: CASTREGAYNEQFF. The complete variable domain, with remaining parts taken from reference TRBV7-9 and TRBJ2-1, reads DTGVSQNPRHKITKRGQNVTFRCDPISEHNRLYWYRQTLGQGPEFLTYFQNEAQLEKSRLLSDRFSAERPKGSFSTLEIQRTEQGDSAMYLCASTREGAYNEQFFGPGTRLTVL.

This clone has just one count. The V gene is TRBV19, the J gene TRBJ1-5, with D possibly TRBD1 on 5 matching bases. Between the trimmed V and J ends, which lost 7 bases and 0 bases, there was a span of 7 bases. The CDR3 loop spans 13 amino acids. CDR1 LNHDA and CDR2 SQIVND come from the germline V gene (reference sequence). CDR3 region: CASKTDSNQPQHF. As DNA, the CDR3 is TGTGCCAGTAAGACAGATAGCAATCAGCCCCAGCATTTT.

This chain connects TRBV7-2 to TRBJ2-3, with D possibly being TRBD2 (5 bases). The CDR3 contains 14 residues. Germline CDR1 and CDR2: SGHTA and FQGNSA. V lost 4 bases and J lost 5, with 13 bases in between. The CDR3 region is CASSSRLKGDTQYF. The CDR3 DNA reads TGTGCCAGCAGCTCAAGACTAAAGGGAGATACGCAGTATTTT.

This clone was counted a few times. The rearrangement links TRBV30 to TRBJ1-5, with 8 bases matching TRBD1. Germline CDR1 reads GTSNPN; CDR2 reads SVGIG (reference sequence). This CDR3 spans 16 amino acids. V was pared by 0 bases and J by 5 bases, with 9 bases of the junction left unmatched. The CDR3 loop is CAWSVRTGGHDQPQHF. Here the CDR3 DNA reads TGTGCCTGGAGTGTACGTACAGGGGGGCACGATCAGCCCCAGCATTTT. The full variable domain, with the rest looked up from reference TRBV30 and TRBJ1-5, is SQTIHQWPATLVQPVGSPLSLECTVEGTSNPNLYWYRQAAGRGLQLLFYSVGIGQISSEVPQNLSASRPQDRQFILSSKKLLLSDSGFYLCAWSVRTGGHDQPQHFGDGTRLSIL.

Remarks on this clone: The same CDR3 also results from other DNA sequences found in this sample. V is TRBV3-1 (or the pseudogene TRBV3-2) and J is TRBJ2-7, with D possibly being TRBD2 (6 bases). The germline V gene has CDR1 LGHDT and CDR2 YNNKEL (reference sequence). Trimming took off 0 bases at V and 3 bases at J, with 15 bases between the two ends. This CDR3 comprises 16 residues. CDR3 loop: CASSQDGGVGSYEQYF. DNA of the CDR3: TGTGCCAGCAGCCAAGATGGAGGGGTGGGCAGCTACGAGCAGTACTTC.